These 22 T cell receptor beta chains originate from one sample sequenced in a study of blood T cells in healthy people across ages. A second PCR, run for about 6 to 12 cycles, used a sample-barcoded 5' primer plus a J-beta primer mix. One entry per CDR3 protein, called by TCRdb with MiXCR from the 5' RACE reads. The sample contains roughly 1.5 million distinct CDR3 sequences, less than 45% of which appear only once. The sequenced material came from blood. These receptor sequences come from a woman between 18 and 29 years old in good health.

This clonotype has more than one count but fewer than ten. CDR3 sequence: CASSRPRVQEQYF. CDR3 coding DNA: TGTGCCAGCAGCCGCCCGAGGGTCCAAGAGCAGTACTTC. This chain connects TRBV4-2 to TRBJ2-5, with TRBD2 as a possible D gene (5 bases). The CDR3 has 13 amino acids. Germline values: CDR1 LGHNA, CDR2 YNFKEQ. Trimming left V 4 bases short and J 11 bases short, with 17 bases between.

The chain carries TRBV12-3 or TRBV12-4 and TRBJ1-2, with D uncertain. The CDR3 length is 15 residues. V shed 3 bases and J shed 8 bases, with 19 bases lying between them. This CDR3 reads CASSFGETAVRGYTF. The CDR3 DNA reads TGTGCCAGCAGTTTTGGGGAGACCGCCGTGAGGGGCTACACCTTC.

The chain carries TRBV4-2 and TRBJ2-1, with 10 nucleotides matching TRBD2. The CDR3 spans 16 residues. Germline V CDR1 and CDR2: LGHNA, YNFKEQ. Trimming at V came to 1 base and at J to 4 bases, leaving 4 bases not matched to a gene. The CDR3 sequence: CASSQGVAGGYNEQFF. The DNA of the CDR3 is TGTGCCAGCAGCCAAGGGGTAGCGGGGGGTTACAATGAGCAGTTCTTC.

The chain joins TRBV4-2 to TRBJ2-3; 10 bases fit TRBD2. CDR3 length: 17 amino acids. CDR1 LGHNA and CDR2 YNFKEQ come from the germline V gene. With 4 bases clipped from V and 0 bases from J, the junction kept 7 bases outside the gene matches. CDR3 sequence reads: CASSRNPSGGSTDTQYF. CDR3 DNA sequence: TGTGCCAGCAGCCGCAACCCTAGCGGGGGAAGCACAGATACGCAGTATTTT.

The genes are TRBV12-3 or TRBV12-4 and TRBJ2-1; D is unresolved. The CDR3 spans 14 residues. The V end was cut by 5 bases, the J end by 5 bases, with 13 bases between. The CDR3 spells CASSPDGRNNEQFF. DNA of the CDR3: TGTGCCAGCAGTCCCGACGGACGGAACAATGAGCAGTTCTTC.

This clonotype was detected a few times. V and J are TRBV18 and TRBJ2-7, with D unclear. There are 13 residues in the CDR3. Trimming shortened V by 3 bases and J by 2 bases, and 8 bases separated the two germline ends. CDR1 and CDR2 (germline): KGHSH, LQKENI. CDR3 DNA sequence: TGTGCCAGCTCACCCGCGGAAACCTACGAGCAGTACTTC. As protein: CASSPAETYEQYF. Variable domain in full (rest from reference TRBV18 and TRBJ2-7): NAGVMQNPRHLVRRRGQEARLRCSPMKGHSHVYWYRQLPEEGLKFMVYLQKENIIDESGMPKERFSAEFPKEGPSILRIQQVVRGDSAAYFCASSPAETYEQYFGPGTRLTVT.

This clonotype was observed a few times. V usage is TRBV29-1 and J usage is TRBJ1-2; 8 nucleotides line up with TRBD1. Germline assignment: CDR1 SQVTM and CDR2 ANQGSEA. V was clipped by 6 bases and J by 4 bases; unmatched bases: 1. CDR3 length: 11 amino acids. The CDR3 DNA sequence: TGCAGCGTGGGGACAGGCTATGGCTACACCTTC. Its protein is CSVGTGYGYTF.

This chain uses TRBV6-1 with TRBJ1-5, with 7 positions matching TRBD1. J lost 11 bases, V lost 4 bases, and 11 bases had no gene match. The CDR3 is 14 amino acids. From germline, CDR1 is MNHNS and CDR2 SASEGT. Here the CDR3 reads CASSGGRGERAQHF. In nucleotides, the CDR3 is TGTGCCAGCAGTGGGGGCAGGGGGGAGAGGGCCCAGCATTTT.

J is TRBJ2-3 and V is TRBV7-2, with a weak D call TRBD1 (6 bases). Trimming pared 4 bases from V and 0 bases from J, leaving 17 bases between. Germline V gene lookup returns CDR1 SGHTA and CDR2 FQGNSA. The CDR3 sequence is 17 residues long. DNA for the CDR3: TGTGCCAGCAGCTCCCCCGCAGGGGCTCATAGCACAGATACGCAGTATTTT. It codes for CASSSPAGAHSTDTQYF.

The CDR3 loop reads CASSSGQLTYEQYF. The DNA of the CDR3 is TGTGCCAGCAGCTCGGGACAGCTGACCTACGAGCAGTACTTC. The chain links TRBV5-6 to TRBJ2-7; TRBD1 matches at 7 bases. There are 14 residues in the CDR3. Germline CDR1 reads SGHDT; CDR2 reads YYEEEE. Trimming took 3 bases from V and 2 from J; bases not matched to a gene: 5.

This clonotype has just a few counts. The rearrangement joins TRBV12-3 or TRBV12-4 to TRBJ1-1; D not resolved. The V end lost 7 bases, the J end lost 8 bases, and 14 bases lay between the germline ends. CDR3 length: 12 amino acids. The CDR3 here is CASTSWGREAFF. The CDR3, as DNA: TGTGCCAGCACCTCCTGGGGTAGGGAAGCTTTCTTT.

This clonotype was found a few times. The rearrangement links TRBV18 to TRBJ2-5; D ambiguous. The CDR3 consists of 14 residues. Germline values: CDR1 KGHSH, CDR2 LQKENI. The V end lost 0 bases, the J end lost 11 bases, and 16 bases lay between the germline ends. DNA for the CDR3: TGTGCCAGCTCACCACCAGGAAACCCTGCCACTCAGTACTTC. Encoded protein: CASSPPGNPATQYF. Full variable domain (remainder filled in from reference TRBV18 and TRBJ2-5): NAGVMQNPRHLVRRRGQEARLRCSPMKGHSHVYWYRQLPEEGLKFMVYLQKENIIDESGMPKERFSAEFPKEGPSILRIQQVVRGDSAAYFCASSPPGNPATQYFGPGTRLLVL.

The chain is built from TRBV4-3 and TRBJ2-3; weak D call: TRBD1 (6 bases). V lost 1 base and J 6 bases, leaving 20 bases between the germline ends. CDR3 length: 17 residues. Germline V gene lookup returns CDR1 LGHNA and CDR2 YSLEER. CDR3 bases: TGCGCCAGCAGCCAAGTCTCACAGGGAACTTTCTGGGATACGCAGTATTTT. Amino acids: CASSQVSQGTFWDTQYF.

There are a few counts of this clonotype. The rearrangement uses TRBV30 and TRBJ1-2, with TRBD1 as a possible D gene (5 bases). Germline CDR1 GTSNPN, CDR2 SVGIG (reference sequence). The CDR3 is 14 amino acids. Trimming cost V 3 bases and J 8 bases, with 19 bases left between them. CDR3 DNA sequence: TGTGCCTGGAGGGTCGGACACCTCTCTAGCGGCTACACCTTC. Amino acids: CAWRVGHLSSGYTF.

This rearrangement joins TRBV14 to TRBJ2-1, with 10 bases fitting TRBD2. The V gene end was trimmed by 1 base and the J gene end by 0 bases; junction bases not matched to a gene: 3. This CDR3 spans 17 amino acids. From germline, CDR1 is SGHDN and CDR2 FVKESK. The CDR3 loop is CASSQGPSGSSYNEQFF. The CDR3 coding sequence is TGTGCCAGCAGCCAAGGGCCTAGCGGGAGCTCCTACAATGAGCAGTTCTTC.

The CDR3 region has the DNA TGTGCCAGCAGGCGGGACAGTGTGACTGAAGCTTTCTTT. Translating it yields CASRRDSVTEAFF. The chain joins TRBV12-3 or TRBV12-4 to TRBJ1-1, with 7 bases that match TRBD1. The CDR3 totals 13 residues. Trimming took 6 bases from V and 5 from J; bases not matched to a gene: 6.

The chain uses TRBV4-1 and TRBJ2-7, with 7 bases matching TRBD2. This CDR3 region has 16 residues. The germline V gene has CDR1 MGHRA and CDR2 YSYEKL. Germline trimming cut 2 bases from V and 4 bases from J; bases unmatched to any gene: 11. This chain's CDR3 is CASSQSTSASNYEQYF. The CDR3, as DNA: TGCGCCAGCAGCCAATCTACTAGCGCCTCAAATTACGAGCAGTACTTC.

The chain joins TRBV7-9 to TRBJ2-5; D might be TRBD2 (5 bases). Germline CDR1 SEHNR, CDR2 FQNEAQ (reference sequence). Trimming took off 5 bases at V and 5 bases at J, with 15 bases between the two ends. The CDR3 is 14 residues long. DNA of the CDR3: TGTGCCAGCAGCCCGTTGTGGGAGCAGGAGACCCAGTACTTC. It yields the protein CASSPLWEQETQYF. Based on the CDR3 plus reference TRBV7-9 and TRBJ2-5, the full variable domain is DTGVSQNPRHKITKRGQNVTFRCDPISEHNRLYWYRQTLGQGPEFLTYFQNEAQLEKSRLLSDRFSAERPKGSFSTLEIQRTEQGDSAMYLCASSPLWEQETQYFGPGTRLLVL.

This chain connects TRBV15 to TRBJ2-5; 9 bases agree with TRBD1. This CDR3 spans 13 amino acids. Germline CDR1 reads LNHNV; CDR2 reads YYDKDF (reference sequence). J lost 11 bases, V lost 3 bases, and 7 bases had no gene match. For the CDR3, the DNA is TGTGCCACCAGCAGGCCGGGACAGGGACGGCAGTACTTC. Translated: CATSRPGQGRQYF.

This chain uses TRBV27 with TRBJ2-1; a possible D gene is TRBD2 (5 bases). The CDR3 runs 16 residues. The germline V gene has CDR1 MNHEY and CDR2 SMNVEV (reference sequence). V dropped 5 bases and J dropped 6 bases, with 20 bases sitting between them. CDR3 sequence (DNA): TGTGCCAGCAGTGGGTCCGGGATGATTGTGACCAATGAGCAGTTCTTC. Protein: CASSGSGMIVTNEQFF.

The rearrangement uses TRBV27 and TRBJ1-1; 10 bases map to TRBD1. Trimming removed 4 bases from V and 6 bases from J; junction bases left unmatched: 8. The CDR3 is 15 residues long. Germline V gene sequence: CDR1 MNHEY, CDR2 SMNVEV (reference sequence). CDR3 DNA sequence: TGTGCCAGCAGTTCGGGACAGGGGACTATTCCTGAAGCTTTCTTT. This gives the protein CASSSGQGTIPEAFF.

The rearrangement links TRBV10-2 to TRBJ1-5, with D perhaps matching TRBD1 (6 bases). Germline CDR1 is WSHSY and CDR2 is SAAADI. V was clipped by 3 bases and J by 6 bases, with 18 bases between them. The CDR3 runs to 16 residues. As DNA, the CDR3 is TGCGCCAGCAGTGACCTAAACAGGGCTTGGGGTCAGCCCCAGCATTTT. It translates to CASSDLNRAWGQPQHF.